Included here is one TCR beta chain sequence, with context. The target antigen is unknown. The sample originates from a study of stem cell transplantation in POMP-related autoinflammatory disease. Profiled with immunoSEQ multiplex PCR; TCRdb holds only in-frame clones, not every one. In the table there are fewer than 5,000 clones, 80% to 95% of which are singletons. Findings of the study overall: A trend toward lower repertoire diversity and greater clonality appeared in every analyzed T-cell subset of PRAID patients.

The CDR3 is 14 amino acids. Trimming removed 6 bases at V and 5 bases at J, with 15 bases between. The germline gives CDR1 LNHDA, CDR2 SQIVND (reference sequence). PRAID featured prominent immunodeficiency. Sample: CD8+ T cells from PBMCs, taken after stem cell transplantation. This clonotype was obtained from a human patient with POMP-related autoinflammation and immune dysregulation (PRAID). Some T cells may have originated in the graft donor. The rearrangement links TRBV19 to TRBJ2-3; D is ambiguous. The CDR3 DNA reads TGTGCCAGTAGGTCGATCCAATCCGAAGATACGCAGTATTTT. This encodes CASRSIQSEDTQYF.